Reported below is one T cell receptor beta chain. Its target is not known. Sequencing used immunoSEQ multiplex PCR; TCRdb keeps in-frame clones, though not all of them. The sample lists some 78,000 clones, more than 75% occurring once. This specimen belongs to a study of radiotherapy plus CTLA-4 blockade in lung cancer. Study-wide points: Together with interferon-beta, which increased in serum after radiation, early dynamic changes in blood T cell clones were reportedly the best predictors of response. Clones derived from tumor TCRs expanded in blood after radiotherapy plus ipilimumab.

This CDR3 has 16 residues. Germline-derived CDR1 and CDR2 are SQVTM and ANQGSEA. Trimming removed 5 bases from V and 1 base from J; junction bases left unmatched: 11. The TCR sequence derives from a human donor with non-small cell lung cancer who had a partial response to radiotherapy plus ipilimumab. This chain uses TRBV29-1 with TRBJ2-1, with 7 bases that match TRBD2. This sample comprised peripheral blood, obtained from a patient treated with radiotherapy plus ipilimumab. CDR3: CSVKRRGSRSYNEQFF. The CDR3, as DNA: TGCAGCGTTAAAAGGCGCGGGAGCCGGTCCTACAATGAGCAGTTCTTC.